One and the same sample provided the 28 T cell receptor beta chains below, sequenced in a study of T cell responses to AZD1222 COVID-19 vaccine. Assay used: immunoSEQ multiplex PCR; TCRdb lists only in-frame clones, some missing. The sample includes roughly 100,000 clones, about nine tenths of them seen just once. Sample: peripheral blood, taken on day 0 of AZD1222 vaccination. Every receptor here comes from an adult in good health.

The V call is TRBV5-1, the J call TRBJ2-5; 7 bases fit TRBD1. The CDR3 sequence is 14 residues long. CDR1 and CDR2 from the germline V gene are SGHRS and YFSETQ. V shed 2 bases, J shed 5 bases, and the junction held 6 bases outside the gene matches. The DNA for the CDR3 is TGCGCCAGCAGCTTCAGGGGGATGGGGGAGACCCAGTACTTC. Translated, it gives CASSFRGMGETQYF.

The genes are TRBV7-9 and TRBJ2-1; 8 positions agree with TRBD2. CDR1 SEHNR and CDR2 FQNEAQ come from the germline V gene (reference sequence). CDR3 length: 17 amino acids. Unmatched junction bases numbered 13, after V lost 5 bases and J lost 4 bases. The DNA for the CDR3 is TGTGCCAGCAGCCCAGGGACTAGTGGGGGGGGATACAATGAGCAGTTCTTC. Its translation: CASSPGTSGGGYNEQFF.

This CDR3 is CASSHLTGVPYEQYF. CDR3 in DNA: TGTGCCAGCTCTCACTTAACCGGGGTCCCCTACGAGCAGTACTTC. The V and J genes are TRBV18 and TRBJ2-7; maybe TRBD2 (5 bases). Germline V gives CDR1 KGHSH, CDR2 LQKENI. This CDR3 is 15 amino acids long. Trimming shortened V by 6 bases and J by 2 bases, and 17 bases separated the two germline ends.

This chain uses TRBV3-1 (or the pseudogene TRBV3-2) with TRBJ2-7, with no clear D. V was clipped by 2 bases and J by 0 bases, with 5 bases between them. CDR1 is LGHDT, CDR2 YNNKEL, per germline (reference sequence). The CDR3 length is 13 residues. This CDR3 reads CASSQISSYEQYF. DNA of the CDR3: TGTGCCAGCAGCCAAATAAGCTCCTACGAGCAGTACTTC.

The chain links TRBV6-1 to TRBJ2-6, with D unclear. The V gene's germline CDR1 is MNHNS and CDR2 SASEGT. The germline V and J ends were trimmed by 2 bases and 1 base, with 12 bases remaining between them. The length of the CDR3 is 17 residues. DNA for the CDR3: TGTGCCAGCAGTGAACCCTCCCGTGGATCTGGGGCCAACGTCCTGACTTTC. Protein product: CASSEPSRGSGANVLTF.

The J gene is TRBJ1-5, the V gene TRBV2; no clear D. Germline assignment: CDR1 SNHLY and CDR2 FYNNEI. The CDR3 consists of 14 residues. With 6 bases removed from V and 2 bases from J, the gap between germline ends came to 11 bases. The CDR3 sequence is CASSPFGRNQPQHF. CDR3 nucleotide sequence: TGTGCCAGCAGCCCATTTGGGCGCAATCAGCCCCAGCATTTT.

This rearrangement joins TRBV7-7 to TRBJ2-3, with D possibly being TRBD1 (5 bases). The CDR3 is 18 residues long. V was pared by 1 base and J by 0 bases, with 17 bases between. CDR1 and CDR2 from the germline V gene are SSHAT and FNYEAQ (reference sequence). CDR3: CASSLGRQSLGSTDTQYF. The CDR3 coding sequence is TGTGCCAGCAGCTTAGGAAGACAGTCCTTGGGGAGCACAGATACGCAGTATTTT.

This sequence joins TRBV19 and TRBJ1-5, with D possibly TRBD1 on 6 matching bases. Between the trimmed V and J ends, which lost 7 bases and 6 bases, there was a span of 16 bases. This CDR3 spans 14 amino acids. Per the germline V gene, CDR1 is LNHDA and CDR2 is SQIVND (reference sequence). The CDR3 DNA follows: TGTGCCAGTACGACGACAGGATTGGGTCAGCCCCAGCATTTT. It is translated as CASTTTGLGQPQHF. Filled out from reference TRBV19 and TRBJ1-5, the complete variable domain reads DGGITQSPKYLFRKEGQNVTLSCEQNLNHDAMYWYRQDPGQGLRLIYYSQIVNDFQKGDIAEGYSVSREKKESFPLTVTSAQKNPTAFYLCASTTTGLGQPQHFGDGTRLSIL.

V is TRBV9 and J is TRBJ2-1; 8 positions agree with TRBD2. CDR1 is SGDLS and CDR2 is YYNGEE in the germline V gene. The CDR3 runs to 19 residues. J gave up 3 bases and V 3 bases, and 17 bases lay outside the gene matches. The CDR3 is CASSDRLKTGGPFYNEQFF. CDR3 DNA sequence: TGTGCCAGCAGCGACCGTCTTAAAACGGGGGGGCCTTTCTACAATGAGCAGTTCTTC.

This sequence joins TRBV28 and TRBJ1-6; D ambiguous. V was shortened by 7 bases and J by 7 bases, with 14 bases between the two germline ends. CDR1 and CDR2 (germline): MDHEN, SYDVKM. The CDR3 sequence is 14 residues long. In DNA form, the CDR3 reads TGTGCCAGCACATTCGCGAGGCAGAATTCACCCCTCCACTTT. Its protein is CASTFARQNSPLHF.

J is TRBJ2-1 and V is TRBV6-5, with a tentative D call TRBD2 (6 bases). Per germline, CDR1 MNHEY and CDR2 SVGAGI. Trimming pared 0 bases from V and 8 bases from J, leaving 11 bases between. This CDR3 is built from 14 residues. The DNA of the CDR3 is TGTGCCAGCAGTTACTCCCGGAGGGGCGATGAGCAGTTCTTC. This codes for CASSYSRRGDEQFF.

The chain uses TRBV19 and TRBJ1-4; D is unclear. V lost 2 bases, J lost 3 bases, and 7 bases lay in between. Germline lookup yields CDR1 LNHDA and CDR2 SQIVND (reference sequence). This CDR3 spans 14 amino acids. The CDR3 spells CASSILGSNEKLFF. CDR3 sequence (DNA): TGTGCCAGTAGTATATTGGGATCTAATGAAAAACTGTTTTTT.

The chain links TRBV27 to TRBJ1-1, with 8 bases aligning to TRBD1. This CDR3 has 15 amino acids. Germline CDR1 and CDR2: MNHEY and SMNVEV (reference sequence). V was pared by 4 bases and J by 5 bases, with 9 bases of the junction left unmatched. The chain's CDR3 is CASSSLTGAKTEAFF. The CDR3 DNA sequence: TGTGCCAGCAGTTCCCTGACAGGGGCCAAAACTGAAGCTTTCTTT.

The J gene is TRBJ1-1, the V gene TRBV6-5; 7 bases fit TRBD1. Germline V gene data show CDR1 as MNHEY and CDR2 as SVGAGI. The CDR3 loop spans 14 amino acids. V was pared by 4 bases and J by 3 bases, with 5 bases of the junction left unmatched. The CDR3 spells CASSLQGSHTEAFF. The CDR3 region has the DNA TGTGCCAGCAGTTTACAGGGGAGTCACACTGAAGCTTTCTTT.

This clone was counted a single time. The gene calls are TRBV20-1 and TRBJ1-2; D uncertain. This CDR3 contains 8 residues. Germline V gene data show CDR1 as DFQATT and CDR2 as SNEGSKA (reference sequence). The V gene lost 3 bases and the J gene lost 7 bases, with 0 bases spanning the gap. In DNA form, the CDR3 reads TGCAGTGCTAGTGGCTACACCTTC. It is translated as CSASGYTF.

This clone was seen a few times. The chain recombines TRBV2 with TRBJ2-2; no definite D call. CDR1 and CDR2 (germline): SNHLY, FYNNEI. Trimming removed 5 bases from V and 2 bases from J, with 6 bases in between. The CDR3 is 13 amino acids. The CDR3 bases are TGTGCCAGCAGTCTAGACAACACCGGGGAGCTGTTTTTT. Translation: CASSLDNTGELFF.

For this clone: One end of the junction fails to match germline, which may point to a read error. The V gene is TRBV3-1 (or the pseudogene TRBV3-2), the J gene TRBJ2-3, with 7 bases aligning to TRBD2. The CDR3 spans 15 residues. The V gene's germline CDR1 is LGHDT and CDR2 YNNKEL (reference sequence). The CDR3 region has the DNA TGTGCCAGCAGACAAGTGGGGGGGAGCACAGATACGCAGTATTTT. It is translated as CASRQVGGSTDTQYF.

The V call is TRBV6-6, the J call TRBJ1-3; D may be TRBD1 (5 bases). Germline V gene lookup returns CDR1 MNHNY and CDR2 SVGAGI (reference sequence). Trimming pared 0 bases from V and 4 bases from J, leaving 10 bases between. CDR3 size: 15 residues. The CDR3 spells CASSYSKGRGNTIYF. The CDR3 DNA is TGTGCCAGCAGTTACTCGAAGGGGAGGGGAAACACCATATATTTT.

CDR3 bases: TGTGCCAGCAGCCAAAGGGGGATCGACCTAGTTTATTCCACAGATACGCAGTATTTT. It is translated as CASSQRGIDLVYSTDTQYF. J is TRBJ2-3 and V is TRBV16; D possibly corresponds to TRBD1 (6 bases). The CDR3 loop spans 19 amino acids. Deletions cut 2 bases from V and 2 bases from J, with 23 bases between. Germline V CDR1 and CDR2: KGHSY, FQNENV. Full variable domain (missing parts from reference TRBV16 and TRBJ2-3): GEEVAQTPKHLVRGEGQKAKLYCAPIKGHSYVFWYQQVLKNEFKFLISFQNENVFDETGMPKERFSAKCLPNSPCSLEIQATKLEDSAVYFCASSQRGIDLVYSTDTQYFGPGTRLTVL.

This clone was counted once. The genes are TRBV5-5 and TRBJ1-1; D may be TRBD1 (5 bases). The CDR3 is 12 amino acids. Germline V gene lookup returns CDR1 SGHKS and CDR2 YYEKEE (reference sequence). V shed 0 bases and J shed 11 bases, with 11 bases lying between them. Written as DNA, the CDR3 is TGTGCCAGCAGCTTGGGTACAGGAAGCGCTTTCTTT. Translating gives CASSLGTGSAFF.

The V call is TRBV2, the J call TRBJ2-1, with no clear D. V was clipped by 2 bases and J by 3 bases, with 8 bases between them. The germline V gene has CDR1 SNHLY and CDR2 FYNNEI. The CDR3 loop spans 14 amino acids. CDR3 sequence: CASSESAIYNEQFF. In DNA, the CDR3 is TGTGCCAGCAGTGAAAGTGCTATCTACAATGAGCAGTTCTTC.

The chain links TRBV18 to TRBJ2-7; tentatively, D is TRBD2 (5 bases). Germline V gene lookup returns CDR1 KGHSH and CDR2 LQKENI. CDR3 length: 14 amino acids. The V end was cut by 0 bases, the J end by 3 bases, with 9 bases between. CDR3 protein: CASSPPDGDYEQYF. CDR3 nucleotides: TGTGCCAGCTCACCACCGGACGGGGACTACGAGCAGTACTTC.

V gene TRBV14 combines with J gene TRBJ2-1, with 7 bases that match TRBD1. Germline lookup yields CDR1 SGHDN and CDR2 FVKESK. There are 15 residues in the CDR3. V lost 5 bases to trimming and J lost 7 bases; unmatched junction nucleotides: 11. The CDR3, as DNA: TGTGCCAGCAGCAAAGGACAGGCCTTGGGGAATGAGCAGTTCTTC. It is translated as CASSKGQALGNEQFF.

The chain employs TRBV9 and TRBJ2-7; possible D gene TRBD1, 6 bases. V lost 3 bases and J 3 bases, leaving 7 bases between the germline ends. This CDR3 has 12 residues. In germline, CDR1 is SGDLS, CDR2 YYNGEE. CDR3 nucleotides: TGTGCCAGCAGCGCACAGGGCTACGAGCAGTACTTC. This gives the protein CASSAQGYEQYF.

Here the CDR3 reads CASSQSMGRDYGYTF. CDR3 DNA: TGTGCCAGCAGCCAATCCATGGGACGGGACTATGGCTACACCTTC. V is TRBV3-1 (or the pseudogene TRBV3-2) and J is TRBJ1-2; TRBD1 might be the D (5 bases). V shed 2 bases and J shed 3 bases, with 13 bases lying between them. Germline V gene lookup returns CDR1 LGHDT and CDR2 YNNKEL (reference sequence). The CDR3 is 15 amino acids.

The chain uses TRBV2 and TRBJ2-3, with a tentative D call TRBD1 (6 bases). CDR1 and CDR2 from the germline V gene are SNHLY and FYNNEI. The V and J ends lost 1 base and 2 bases respectively, with 22 bases between them. The CDR3 extends over 19 amino acids. The CDR3 sequence is CASSEGWILGGTPTDTQYF. CDR3 nucleotide sequence: TGTGCCAGCAGTGAAGGGTGGATTCTAGGGGGAACCCCCACAGATACGCAGTATTTT.

V usage is TRBV7-9 and J usage is TRBJ2-1; weak D call: TRBD2 (7 bases). V was shortened by 7 bases and J by 1 base, with 17 bases between the two germline ends. CDR1 SEHNR and CDR2 FQNEAQ come from the germline V gene (reference sequence). CDR3 length: 16 residues. The CDR3 bases are TGTGCCAGCACCCCCCTCGGGGGGCCGTCCTACAATGAGCAGTTCTTC. Translation: CASTPLGGPSYNEQFF. The full variable domain, its missing parts supplied by reference TRBV7-9 and TRBJ2-1, is DTGVSQNPRHKITKRGQNVTFRCDPISEHNRLYWYRQTLGQGPEFLTYFQNEAQLEKSRLLSDRFSAERPKGSFSTLEIQRTEQGDSAMYLCASTPLGGPSYNEQFFGPGTRLTVL.

The genes are TRBV5-1 and TRBJ2-7; 8 bases agree with TRBD1. There are 15 residues in the CDR3. Germline CDR1 reads SGHRS; CDR2 reads YFSETQ. Losses at the gene ends were 5 bases for V and 1 base for J; bases not matched to a gene: 8. The CDR3 DNA reads TGCGCCAGCAGTGGCAGGGGGCCCGTTTCCTACGAGCAGTACTTC. Its translation: CASSGRGPVSYEQYF.